Described below is a single TCR beta chain sequence and its context. Antigen unknown. This record comes from a study of OX40 agonist ivuxolimab in advanced cancers. The protocol was immunoSEQ multiplex PCR, while the TCRdb copy is restricted to in-frame clones and leaves out a portion. The sample lists about 24,000 clones; 85% to 90% were seen once. Study-level findings and limits: In CD8+ T cells, expanded clones were on average more numerous than in CD4+.

The material was CD4+ or CD8+ T cells sorted from blood, obtained in a trial of the OX40 agonist ivuxolimab. The source of this sequence is an adult with an advanced solid tumor such as melanoma, head and neck, liver or kidney cancer.

The CDR3 sequence is CASSLDQEREYNEQFF. The CDR3, as DNA: TGTGCCAGCAGCTTAGATCAGGAGCGGGAGTACAATGAGCAGTTCTTC. V usage is TRBV11-3 and J usage is TRBJ2-1; 8 bases are a match to TRBD2. CDR1 and CDR2 (germline): SGHNT, YENEEA. This CDR3 spans 16 amino acids. The J segment lost 4 bases and the V segment lost 0 bases, leaving 5 bases of the junction unmatched.